This T cell receptor beta chain was obtained from a study of T cell responses to AZD1222 COVID-19 vaccine. Study-wide findings and caveats: Spike-specific TCR breadth and depth rose after two AZD1222 doses. Clonal diversity was possibly underestimated, and the donors were mostly white British, with more females. Nearly half of spike-specific TCRs reportedly target variant regions that are unmutated in the B.1.351 and B.1.1.7 variants.

A word on this clone: What it binds is unknown.

This CDR3 has 16 residues. V was shortened by 2 bases and J by 0 bases, with 11 bases between the two germline ends. The germline V gene has CDR1 LGHDT and CDR2 YNNKEL (reference sequence). Assay: immunoSEQ multiplex PCR; the TCRdb copy retains only in-frame clones and omits some. The sample holds 65,000 to 85,000 clones, approximately 80% seen once. This sequence joins TRBV3-1 (or the pseudogene TRBV3-2) and TRBJ1-3; the D is unclear. This TCR was recovered from an adult in good health. The sample consisted of peripheral blood, taken on day 0 of AZD1222 vaccination. In DNA form, the CDR3 reads TGTGCCAGCAGCCAAAAGAGGGTCGACTCTGGAAACACCATATATTTT. Translated: CASSQKRVDSGNTIYF.